The clone carrying this TCR beta chain was observed a few times. Its target is not known. This specimen belongs to a study of cytomegalovirus exposure and HLA in healthy donors. About the study: Of approximately 400 genotyped donors, 81% clustered with self-reported Caucasian donors.

Donors likely had unrecorded immune exposures despite being nominally healthy when sampled. V lost 4 bases and J 5 bases, leaving 11 bases between the germline ends. The CDR3 has 14 amino acids. Looked up from germline, CDR1 is MGHRA and CDR2 is YSYEKL. A multiplex PCR was run with 60 Vbeta primers and 13 Jbeta primers. Here immunoSEQ multiplex PCR was the method, and the copy in TCRdb shows in-frame clones only, minus some. The sample carries about 140,000 clones, 9.4% recorded once. Notes on the study in general: A reported reduction in N-insertions relative to the 666-donor mean was seen in an Asian-associated ancestry cluster in a later analysis. TRBV6-2, TRBV6-3 and some other V segments were excluded as indistinguishable.

The TCR sequence derives from a male donor in good health and CMV-seronegative. Sequencing was performed on PBMCs. J is TRBJ2-2 and V is TRBV4-1; D may be TRBD2 (6 bases). CDR3 in amino acids: CASSLGLTTGELFF. The CDR3 DNA follows: TGCGCCAGCAGCCTGGGACTGACAACCGGGGAGCTGTTTTTT.